One sample yielded the 16 T cell receptor beta chains listed below, sequenced in a study of blood T cell repertoires in COVID-19. Clones were sequenced by immunoSEQ multiplex PCR, and TCRdb holds only the in-frame ones, with some missing. The table has about 160,000 clones, 90% to 95% seen once. The sequencing input was peripheral blood. The receptors originated from a woman aged 60-75 years with COVID-19, enrolled during active disease.

This chain connects TRBV5-1 to TRBJ1-2, with D possibly TRBD1 on 6 matching bases. This CDR3 has 15 residues. V was shortened by 2 bases and J by 2 bases, with 13 bases between the two germline ends. The V gene's germline CDR1 is SGHRS and CDR2 YFSETQ. CDR3 nucleotide sequence: TGCGCCAGCAGCTTAGGGGCAGGGGAGAACTATGGCTACACCTTC. Encoded protein: CASSLGAGENYGYTF.

The rearrangement links TRBV5-1 to TRBJ1-5, with D unresolved. Trimming cost V 2 bases and J 2 bases, with 8 bases left between them. The CDR3 runs 14 residues. Germline V gene sequence: CDR1 SGHRS, CDR2 YFSETQ. The CDR3 loop is CASSFRGGNQPQHF. The CDR3 nucleotides read TGCGCCAGCAGCTTCCGGGGAGGCAATCAGCCCCAGCATTTT.

V is TRBV11-2 and J is TRBJ1-2; the match to TRBD1 covers 8 bases. Germline CDR1 reads SGHAT; CDR2 reads FQNNGV. The CDR3 has 15 residues. V shed 3 bases, J shed 4 bases, and the junction held 7 bases outside the gene matches. CDR3 nucleotide sequence: TGTGCCAGCAGCTTGGCCTCCGGGACAGGCTATGGCTACACCTTC. Amino acids: CASSLASGTGYGYTF.

The chain carries TRBV19 and TRBJ1-2, with D unclear. This CDR3 comprises 14 residues. V lost 3 bases and J 1 base, leaving 9 bases between the germline ends. The germline V gene encodes CDR1 LNHDA and CDR2 SQIVND (reference sequence). CDR3 bases: TGTGCCAGTAGTATGCAGAGCGTTAACTATGGCTACACCTTC. This translates into CASSMQSVNYGYTF.

The V gene is TRBV7-9, the J gene TRBJ1-2; D gene unclear. Trimming stripped 3 bases from V and 3 bases from J, with 11 bases between. This CDR3 is 14 amino acids long. Germline assignment: CDR1 SEHNR and CDR2 FQNEAQ (reference sequence). CDR3 sequence reads: CASSFVSGDYGYTF. As DNA, the CDR3 is TGTGCCAGCAGCTTTGTCTCCGGTGACTATGGCTACACCTTC.

In DNA form, the CDR3 reads TGTGCCAGCTCATCCCGGGACAGGGCCCACAATGAGCAGTTCTTC. Amino acids: CASSSRDRAHNEQFF. V gene TRBV18 combines with J gene TRBJ2-1; 9 bases agree with TRBD1. Germline CDR1 is KGHSH and CDR2 is LQKENI. The CDR3 consists of 15 residues. The V segment lost 5 bases and the J segment 5 bases; nucleotides outside the gene matches: 7.

This rearrangement joins TRBV5-4 to TRBJ2-1; the match to TRBD2 covers 7 bases. V dropped 0 bases and J dropped 3; count of bases not matched to a gene: 3. CDR3 length equals 15 residues. CDR1 is SGHNT, CDR2 YYREEE, per germline (reference sequence). The DNA for the CDR3 is TGTGCCAGCAGCTTGGGGACTAGTGGCTACAATGAGCAGTTCTTC. Translation gives CASSLGTSGYNEQFF.

The rearrangement joins TRBV30 to TRBJ2-5, with 12 positions matching TRBD2. This CDR3 has 13 residues. Germline CDR1 GTSNPN, CDR2 SVGIG (reference sequence). Unmatched junction bases numbered 4, after V lost 4 bases and J lost 7 bases. The CDR3 DNA is TGTGCCTGGACTCAGGGACTAGCGGGGACCCAGTACTTC. It translates to CAWTQGLAGTQYF.

V and J are TRBV27 and TRBJ1-1, with D possibly being TRBD1 (6 bases). The germline gives CDR1 MNHEY, CDR2 SMNVEV (reference sequence). V gave up 3 bases and J gave up 1 base, with 9 bases separating them. The CDR3 totals 14 residues. The CDR3 bases are TGTGCCAGCAGTTTTGGGGGCCCGAACACTGAAGCTTTCTTT. The encoded protein is CASSFGGPNTEAFF.

The chain has TRBV6-2 or TRBV6-3 and TRBJ2-7; 10 nucleotides line up with TRBD1. The CDR3 contains 15 residues. Germline CDR1 is MNHEY and CDR2 is SVGEGT. V gave up 4 bases and J gave up 4 bases; unmatched junction bases: 7. CDR3 DNA: TGTGCCAGCAGTTCCCTGACAGGGGGCAGGTACGAGCAGTACTTC. As protein: CASSSLTGGRYEQYF.

The genes are TRBV7-3 and TRBJ2-2; 9 bases fit TRBD1. The germline gives CDR1 SGHTA, CDR2 FQGTGA. The CDR3 spans 18 residues. Losses at the gene ends were 1 base for V and 0 bases for J; bases not matched to a gene: 6. The CDR3 protein is CASSLNPGQGTNTGELFF. The DNA for the CDR3 is TGTGCCAGCAGCTTAAACCCTGGACAGGGGACGAACACCGGGGAGCTGTTTTTT.

This chain connects TRBV5-1 to TRBJ2-1; D ambiguous. This CDR3 contains 14 residues. The germline CDR1 and CDR2 sequences are SGHRS and YFSETQ. The V gene lost 2 bases and the J gene lost 6 bases, with 12 bases spanning the gap. The CDR3 bases are TGCGCCAGCAGCTTCACTACACCGGGCAATGAGCAGTTCTTC. The encoded protein is CASSFTTPGNEQFF. Complete variable domain (other parts from reference TRBV5-1 and TRBJ2-1): KAGVTQTPRYLIKTRGQQVTLSCSPISGHRSVSWYQQTPGQGLQFLFEYFSETQRNKGNFPGRFSGRQFSNSRSEMNVSTLELGDSALYLCASSFTTPGNEQFFGPGTRLTVL.

This sequence joins TRBV11-2 and TRBJ2-5, with 10 bases that match TRBD1. Germline values: CDR1 SGHAT, CDR2 FQNNGV. The V segment lost 0 bases and the J segment 4 bases; nucleotides outside the gene matches: 2. The CDR3 is 15 amino acids. The CDR3 nucleotides are TGTGCCAGCAGCTTAGATAGACAGGGGGCAGAGACCCAGTACTTC. This sequence encodes CASSLDRQGAETQYF.

The CDR3 spells CASSTSSRRGYTF. CDR3 sequence (DNA): TGTGCCAGTAGTACTTCCTCTCGGAGAGGCTACACCTTC. The chain links TRBV19 to TRBJ1-2; D not certain. CDR3 length: 13 amino acids. The germline CDR1 and CDR2 sequences are LNHDA and SQIVND (reference sequence). V was shortened by 4 bases and J by 8 bases, with 14 bases between the two germline ends.

The rearrangement joins TRBV5-4 to TRBJ2-7, with TRBD2 identical over 8 bases. The CDR3 is made up of 14 amino acids. Germline assignment: CDR1 SGHNT and CDR2 YYREEE (reference sequence). The junction had 6 bases not matched to a gene; V was cut back by 5 bases and J by 2 bases. The CDR3: CASREAGEPYEQYF. The CDR3, as DNA: TGTGCCAGCAGGGAAGCGGGGGAACCCTACGAGCAGTACTTC.

V is TRBV5-1 and J is TRBJ2-1, with TRBD1 matching over 10 bases. The CDR3 extends over 17 amino acids. After removal of 6 bases from V and 5 bases from J, the junction contained 14 bases not matched to a gene. Looked up from germline, CDR1 is SGHRS and CDR2 is YFSETQ. The CDR3 nucleotides read TGCGCCAGCAACCTCCTATCCTCGGGACAGGGGAACAATGAGCAGTTCTTC. It encodes CASNLLSSGQGNNEQFF. The full variable domain, in which reference TRBV5-1 and TRBJ2-1 provide the parts outside the CDR3, is KAGVTQTPRYLIKTRGQQVTLSCSPISGHRSVSWYQQTPGQGLQFLFEYFSETQRNKGNFPGRFSGRQFSNSRSEMNVSTLELGDSALYLCASNLLSSGQGNNEQFFGPGTRLTVL.